This is a list of T cell receptor beta chains from one sample in a study of T cells after somatic rescue of genetic block. The assay was immunoSEQ multiplex PCR, and TCRdb's table has in-frame clones only and misses some. The sample contains 10,000 to 15,000 clones, around 72% of which appear only once. Material: peripheral blood mononuclear cells (PBMCs). The origin of the receptors is a boy younger than 18. Both conserved end residues are part of each CDR3. The D gene is left open where the match is weak.

J,D,length,V,CDR3
TRBJ2-3,.,14,TRBV7-3,CASRSLNPTDTQYF
TRBJ1-6,.,15,TRBV5-1,CASSLERARNSPLHF
TRBJ2-2,.,14,TRBV13,CASSPYMNTGELFF
TRBJ2-1,TRBD2,15,TRBV5-6,CASSLPGLGYNEQFF
TRBJ2-5,TRBD2,15,TRBV27,CASSLETSGTGTQYF
TRBJ1-1,.,14,TRBV18,CASSPWEGNTEAFF
TRBJ2-7,.,12,TRBV11-2,CASSLQLYEQYF
TRBJ1-3,.,15,TRBV6-1,CASLVSDFSGNTIYF
TRBJ1-5,.,17,TRBV7-9,CASSFSPDSYSNQPQHF
TRBJ1-1,.,12,TRBV28,CASSLLTGFAFF
TRBJ2-7,.,14,TRBV18,CASSPSRQTYEQYF
TRBJ2-4,TRBD1,15,TRBV9,CASSPYRGLRNIQYF
TRBJ2-3,.,15,TRBV21-1,CASSRLTGGTDTQYF
TRBJ2-6,TRBD1,14,TRBV28,CASSPSGQWERGTF
TRBJ1-2,.,13,TRBV11-2,CASSPIGGYGYTF
TRBJ1-1,.,14,TRBV12-5,CASARRGADTEAFF
TRBJ1-5,.,15,TRBV5-1,CASSFEGVGNQPQHF
TRBJ2-7,.,17,TRBV12-2,CASRLGHWAGGRYEQYF
TRBJ1-4,.,15,TRBV7-9,CASSLDGLGNEKLFF
TRBJ2-3,.,17,TRBV4-2,CASSQVDHRSTGDTQYF
TRBJ2-1,.,14,TRBV7-9,CASTEGGSYNEQFF
TRBJ1-4,.,16,TRBV7-9,CASSFERTATNEKLFF
TRBJ2-2,.,11,TRBV19,CASSISGELFF
TRBJ2-5,.,16,TRBV7-9,CASSLSQLGGVETQYF
TRBJ2-3,TRBD1,16,TRBV7-3,CASSSRDRGFTDTQYF
TRBJ1-1,.,15,TRBV10-1,CASSEGRLTNTEAFF
TRBJ1-6,.,14,TRBV5-5,CASSLGVRASPLHF
TRBJ2-7,TRBD1,14,TRBV6-5,CASSRDRGRYEQYF
TRBJ1-1,.,17,TRBV5-1,CASSSLRSGALNTEAFF
TRBJ2-2,.,13,TRBV6-4,CASSDSTNGELFF
TRBJ2-3,TRBD1,12,TRBV29-1,CSVEQGVNTQYF
TRBJ1-5,.,17,TRBV28,CASSSAPDRLSNQPQHF
TRBJ2-1,.,16,TRBV10-3,CAISESMAPPYNEQFF
TRBJ2-4,.,16,TRBV19,CASSIGRVRAKNIQYF
TRBJ2-3,TRBD1,15,TRBV28,CASSLRGTGADTQYF
TRBJ1-2,.,14,TRBV29-1,CSVGTLTGNYGYTF
TRBJ2-5,.,14,TRBV5-1,CASSLNRASETQYF
TRBJ1-1,.,15,TRBV6-5,CASSTSTGGNTEAFF
TRBJ2-4,TRBD2,14,TRBV28,CASSQRLANDIQYF
TRBJ2-1,TRBD2,16,TRBV25-1,CASSEYGLAGHNEQFF
TRBJ1-1,.,15,TRBV19,CASSLSSTGNTEAFF
TRBJ2-7,TRBD2,18,TRBV10-3,CAISESKIGLAGGYEQYF
TRBJ2-5,TRBD2,17,TRBV4-1,CASSHLGLAGPQETQYF
TRBJ2-7,TRBD1,15,TRBV14,CASSSGTVLSYEQYF
TRBJ1-5,TRBD1,16,TRBV19,CASSKWDRGSSQPQHF
TRBJ2-2,.,18,TRBV7-9,CASSGQGERGVHTGELFF
TRBJ2-3,.,13,TRBV6-6,CASSYDSTDTQYF
TRBJ1-4,.,15,TRBV5-1,CASSSDSWGNEKLFF
TRBJ1-1,.,15,TRBV18,CASSPLARSNTEAFF
TRBJ2-3,.,15,TRBV6-4,CASSVKMPSTDTQYF
TRBJ2-7,.,15,TRBV27,CASSPRTDYRDEQYF
TRBJ1-1,.,13,TRBV7-2,CASSTQTYTEAFF